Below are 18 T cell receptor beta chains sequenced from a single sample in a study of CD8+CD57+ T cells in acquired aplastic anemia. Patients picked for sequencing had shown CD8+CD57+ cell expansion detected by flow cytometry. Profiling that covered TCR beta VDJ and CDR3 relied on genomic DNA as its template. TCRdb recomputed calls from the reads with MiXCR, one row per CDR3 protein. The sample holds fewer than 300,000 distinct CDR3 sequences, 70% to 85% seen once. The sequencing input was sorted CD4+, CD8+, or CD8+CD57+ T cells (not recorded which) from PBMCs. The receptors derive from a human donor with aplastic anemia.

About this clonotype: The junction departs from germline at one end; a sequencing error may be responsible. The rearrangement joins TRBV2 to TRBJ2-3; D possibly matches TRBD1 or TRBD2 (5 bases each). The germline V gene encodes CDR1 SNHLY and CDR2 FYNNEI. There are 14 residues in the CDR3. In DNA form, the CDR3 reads TGTGCCAGCGGGGACGCGGGCACAGATGCGCCGCATTTTTTT. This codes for CASGDAGTDAPHFF.

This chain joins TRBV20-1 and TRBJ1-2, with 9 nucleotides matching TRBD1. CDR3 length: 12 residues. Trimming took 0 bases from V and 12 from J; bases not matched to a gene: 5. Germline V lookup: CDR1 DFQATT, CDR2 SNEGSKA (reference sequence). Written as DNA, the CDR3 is TGCAGTGCTAGAGACGGGGACAGGGACAACACCTTC. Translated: CSARDGDRDNTF.

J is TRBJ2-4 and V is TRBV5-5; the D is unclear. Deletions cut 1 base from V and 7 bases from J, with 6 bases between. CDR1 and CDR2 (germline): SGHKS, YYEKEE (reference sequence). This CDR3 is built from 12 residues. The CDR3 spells CASSLLDNIQYF. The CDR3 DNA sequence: TGTGCCAGCAGCTTGTTAGACAACATTCAGTACTTC.

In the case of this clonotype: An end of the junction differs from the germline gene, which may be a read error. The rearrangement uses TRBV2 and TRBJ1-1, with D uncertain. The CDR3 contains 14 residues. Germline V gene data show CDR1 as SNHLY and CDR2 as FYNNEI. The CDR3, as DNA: TGTGCCAGCAGCGAAGCGGCAGACAATCTGCAAGCGCTTTTT. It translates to CASSEAADNLQALF.

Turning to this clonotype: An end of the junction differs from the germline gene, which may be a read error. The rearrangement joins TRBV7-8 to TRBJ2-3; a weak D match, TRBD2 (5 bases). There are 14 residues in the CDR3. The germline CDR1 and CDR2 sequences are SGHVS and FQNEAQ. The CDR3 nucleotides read TGTGCCAGCAGCTTTGATGGAGGTCGGGATGCGCAGTACTTT. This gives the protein CASSFDGGRDAQYF.

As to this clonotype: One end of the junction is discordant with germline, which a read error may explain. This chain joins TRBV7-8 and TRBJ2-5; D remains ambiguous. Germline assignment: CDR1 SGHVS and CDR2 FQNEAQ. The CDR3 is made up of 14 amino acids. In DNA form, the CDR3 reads TGTGCCACCAGCATAGCCAGCGAGCAAGAGACGCAGTACTTC. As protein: CATSIASEQETQYF.

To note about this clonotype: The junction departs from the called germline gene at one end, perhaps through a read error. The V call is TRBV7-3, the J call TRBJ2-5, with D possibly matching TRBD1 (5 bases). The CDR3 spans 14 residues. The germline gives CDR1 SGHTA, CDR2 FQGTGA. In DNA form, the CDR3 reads TGTGCCAGCAGCAGAGTGTCAGAACAAGAGACACAGGAGTTC. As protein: CASSRVSEQETQEF. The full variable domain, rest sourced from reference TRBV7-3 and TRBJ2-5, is GAGVSQTPSNKVTEKGKYVELRCDPISGHTALYWYRQSLGQGPEFLIYFQGTGAADDSGLPNDRFFAVRPEGSVSTLKIQRTERGDSAVYLCASSRVSEQETQEFGPGTRLLVL.

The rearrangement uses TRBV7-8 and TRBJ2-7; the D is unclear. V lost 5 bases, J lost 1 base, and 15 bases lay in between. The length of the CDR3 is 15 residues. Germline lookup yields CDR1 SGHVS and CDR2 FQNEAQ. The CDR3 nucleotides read TGTGCCAGCAGCAGGGAAGTGGATATGTCCTACGAGCAGTACTTC. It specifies CASSREVDMSYEQYF.

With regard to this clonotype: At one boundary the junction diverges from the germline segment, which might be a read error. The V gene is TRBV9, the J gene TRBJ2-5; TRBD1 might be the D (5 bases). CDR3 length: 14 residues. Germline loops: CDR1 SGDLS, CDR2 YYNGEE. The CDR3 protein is CASSRGGRETTSHF. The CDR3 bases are TGTGCCAGCAGCAGAGGCGGCAGGGAAACGACCAGCCACTTC. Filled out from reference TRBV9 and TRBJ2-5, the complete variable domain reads DSGVTQTPKHLITATGQRVTLRCSPRSGDLSVYWYQQSLDQGLQFLIQYYNGEERAKGNILERFSAQQFPDLHSELNLSSLELGDSALYFCASSRGGRETTSHFGPGTRLLVL.

The CDR3 region is CSASGTGGYNEQFF. The CDR3 DNA follows: TGCAGTGCGTCCGGGACAGGGGGATACAATGAGCAGTTCTTC. This rearrangement joins TRBV20-1 to TRBJ2-1; 11 bases match TRBD1. Trimming at V came to 6 bases and at J to 4 bases, leaving 5 bases not matched to a gene. From germline, CDR1 is DFQATT and CDR2 SNEGSKA (reference sequence). There are 14 residues in the CDR3.

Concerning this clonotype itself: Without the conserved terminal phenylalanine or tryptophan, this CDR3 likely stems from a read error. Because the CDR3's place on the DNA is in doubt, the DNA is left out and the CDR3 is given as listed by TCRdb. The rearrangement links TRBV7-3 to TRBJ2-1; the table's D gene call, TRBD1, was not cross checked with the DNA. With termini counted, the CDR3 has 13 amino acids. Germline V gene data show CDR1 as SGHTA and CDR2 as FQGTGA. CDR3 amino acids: CASSGRGIDEQHL.

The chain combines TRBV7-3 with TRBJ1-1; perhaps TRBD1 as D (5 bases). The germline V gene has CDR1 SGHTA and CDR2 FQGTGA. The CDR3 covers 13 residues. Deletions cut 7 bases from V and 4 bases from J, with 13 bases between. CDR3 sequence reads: CASMLGGGTEAFF. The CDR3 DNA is TGTGCCAGCATGTTGGGGGGGGGCACTGAAGCTTTCTTT.

Here the CDR3 reads CASSSRLGPDTQYF. The CDR3, as DNA: TGTGCCAGCAGCTCTAGACTAGGTCCCGATACGCAGTATTTT. The V gene is TRBV5-5, the J gene TRBJ2-3; weak D call: TRBD2 (6 bases). The CDR3 runs to 14 residues. The germline V gene encodes CDR1 SGHKS and CDR2 YYEKEE (reference sequence). Trimming cost V 3 bases and J 6 bases, with 14 bases left between them.

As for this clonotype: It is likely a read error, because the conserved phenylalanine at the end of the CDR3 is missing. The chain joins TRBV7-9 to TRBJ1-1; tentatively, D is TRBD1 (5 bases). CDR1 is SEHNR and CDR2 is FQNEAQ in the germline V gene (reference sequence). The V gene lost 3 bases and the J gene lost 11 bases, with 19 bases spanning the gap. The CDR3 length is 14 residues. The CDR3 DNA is TGTGCCAGCAGCTTTCAGGGTAGCAACACGAGCGCTTTCTAT. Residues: CASSFQGSNTSAFY.

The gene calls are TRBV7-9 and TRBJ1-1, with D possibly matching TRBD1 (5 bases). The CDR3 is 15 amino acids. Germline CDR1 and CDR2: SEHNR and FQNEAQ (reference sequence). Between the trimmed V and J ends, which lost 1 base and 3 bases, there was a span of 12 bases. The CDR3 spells CASSLELTEHTEAFF. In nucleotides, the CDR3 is TGTGCCAGCAGCTTAGAACTGACAGAGCACACTGAAGCTTTCTTT.

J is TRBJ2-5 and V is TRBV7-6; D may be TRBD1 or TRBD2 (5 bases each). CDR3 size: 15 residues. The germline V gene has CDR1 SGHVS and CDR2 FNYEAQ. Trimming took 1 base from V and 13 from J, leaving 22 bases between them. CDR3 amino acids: CASSLDGTTEATLYF. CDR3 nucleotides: TGTGCCAGCAGCTTAGACGGGACGACTGAAGCGACCTTGTACTTC.

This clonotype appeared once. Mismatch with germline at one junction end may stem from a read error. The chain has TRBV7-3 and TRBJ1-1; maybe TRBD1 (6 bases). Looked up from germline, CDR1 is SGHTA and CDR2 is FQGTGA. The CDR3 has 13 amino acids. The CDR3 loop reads CASSKGQNSEAYF. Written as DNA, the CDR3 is TGTGCCAGCAGTAAAGGACAGAACAGTGAAGCCTACTTT. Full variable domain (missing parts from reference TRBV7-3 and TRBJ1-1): GAGVSQTPSNKVTEKGKYVELRCDPISGHTALYWYRQSLGQGPEFLIYFQGTGAADDSGLPNDRFFAVRPEGSVSTLKIQRTERGDSAVYLCASSKGQNSEAYFGQGTRLTVV.

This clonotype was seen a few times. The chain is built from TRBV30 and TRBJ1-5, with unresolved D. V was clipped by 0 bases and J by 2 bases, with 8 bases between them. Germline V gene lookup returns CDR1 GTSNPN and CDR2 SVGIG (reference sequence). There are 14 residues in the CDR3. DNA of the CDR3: TGTGCCTGGAGTGTACGCGGGGGCAATCAGCCCCAGCATTTT. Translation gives CAWSVRGGNQPQHF.